This T cell receptor (beta chain) was captured by sequencing in a study of breast tumors, draining lymph nodes, adjacent tissues. This clonotype was counted many times. Antigen specificity is unknown. Axillary draining lymph nodes of breast cancer patients supplied the node samples. CDR1 SGHVS and CDR2 FQNEAQ come from the germline V gene. This CDR3 spans 15 amino acids. The V and J ends lost 4 bases and 3 bases, in that order; junction bases with no gene match: 8. Using its own MiXCR run on the multiplex PCR reads, TCRdb lists one record per CDR3 protein. Found here are about 140,000 distinct CDR3 sequences, about 30% of them singletons; the top ten hold 2% to 2.5%. Whole-study results and caveats: Data only fit, rather than demonstrated, lymph node origin of most tumor T cells.

This receptor was obtained from a female donor with breast cancer. Some clones in this sample may be carry-over from other donors' samples. This chain connects TRBV7-8 to TRBJ2-7; TRBD2 matches at 8 bases. Sample: axillary lymph node tissue. CDR3 in amino acids: CASSSLAGSFYEQYF. The CDR3 nucleotides are TGTGCCAGCAGCTCTTTAGCGGGGTCCTTCTACGAGCAGTACTTC. Full variable domain (missing parts from reference TRBV7-8 and TRBJ2-7): GAGVSQSPRYKVAKRGQDVALRCDPISGHVSLFWYQQALGQGPEFLTYFQNEAQLDKSGLPSDRFFAERPEGSVSTLKIQRTQQEDSAVYLCASSSLAGSFYEQYFGPGTRLTVT.